These 11 T cell receptor beta chains were all obtained from the same sample, sequenced in a study of blood T cell repertoires in COVID-19. Profiled with immunoSEQ multiplex PCR; TCRdb holds only in-frame clones, not every one. The data hold about 210,000 clones, with approximately 90% observed a single time. Sequencing was performed on PBMCs or T cells enriched from blood (not recorded which). The origin of the receptors is a man aged 30-40 years who had recovered from COVID-19.

V and J are TRBV6-5 and TRBJ1-1; the D gene is possibly TRBD1 (5 bases). The V and J ends lost 2 bases and 1 base respectively, with 8 bases between them. Germline CDR1 is MNHEY and CDR2 is SVGAGI. CDR3 length: 14 residues. The CDR3, as DNA: TGTGCCAGCAGTTACGACGGGGGGAACACTGAAGCTTTCTTT. Protein: CASSYDGGNTEAFF.

This sequence joins TRBV18 and TRBJ2-1, with TRBD2 identical over 10 bases. Germline lookup yields CDR1 KGHSH and CDR2 LQKENI. J gave up 5 bases and V 2 bases, and 3 bases lay outside the gene matches. This CDR3 has 15 amino acids. CDR3 in DNA: TGTGCCAGCTCACCAACTAGCGGGATACACAATGAGCAGTTCTTC. It encodes CASSPTSGIHNEQFF.

The chain employs TRBV13 and TRBJ1-5, with TRBD1 matching over 7 bases. With V trimmed by 0 bases and J by 8 bases, 10 bases remained unmatched. Per germline, CDR1 PRHDT and CDR2 FYEKMQ (reference sequence). This CDR3 contains 16 residues. The CDR3 loop is CASSLGAKGGGKPQHF. The CDR3 DNA is TGTGCCAGCAGCTTAGGGGCCAAAGGGGGCGGAAAGCCCCAGCATTTT.

J is TRBJ2-5 and V is TRBV5-1; a possible D gene is TRBD2 (6 bases). This CDR3 is 15 amino acids long. The germline gives CDR1 SGHRS, CDR2 YFSETQ. V lost 0 bases to trimming and J lost 5 bases, with 14 bases between them. In DNA form, the CDR3 reads TGCGCCAGCAGCTTGGACGGGACTCTAGCGGAGACCCAGTACTTC. It is translated as CASSLDGTLAETQYF.

This clone showed up just a few times. The limits of the CDR3 on the DNA are not certain, so only TCRdb's listed CDR3 is given. The chain recombines TRBV21-1 with TRBJ1-6; the DNA was not compared with TRBD1, the D call given in the table. TRBV21-1 has pseudogene status. The CDR3 numbers 18 amino acids, ends counted. CDR3 region: CASSKVGQGSSYNSPLHF.

The CDR3 region is CATSDGTGGSLSNYGYTF. The CDR3 DNA reads TGTGCCACCAGTGATGGGACAGGAGGGTCCCTTTCTAACTATGGCTACACCTTC. This chain joins TRBV24-1 and TRBJ1-2; TRBD1 matches at 8 bases. There are 18 residues in the CDR3. J was trimmed by 0 bases and V by 3 bases; bases with no gene match: 11. The germline gives CDR1 KGHDR, CDR2 SFDVKD.

The gene calls are TRBV24-1 and TRBJ1-3; 7 bases line up with TRBD1. The CDR3 is 19 amino acids. V shed 10 bases, J shed 2 bases, and the junction held 22 bases outside the gene matches. Germline loops: CDR1 KGHDR, CDR2 SFDVKD. The CDR3 DNA sequence: TGTGCCACTTTTATATATGACAGGGAAGGGCGGCGGCCTGGAAACACCATATATTTT. This encodes CATFIYDREGRRPGNTIYF.

This clone appeared a single time. The chain has TRBV4-1 and TRBJ1-6; TRBD1 is a possible D gene (6 bases). This CDR3 is 16 amino acids long. The germline gives CDR1 MGHRA, CDR2 YSYEKL. The V gene lost 2 bases and the J gene lost 8 bases, with 16 bases spanning the gap. The DNA for the CDR3 is TGCGCCAGCAGCCAACCCGGCAGGGGAAGGTATTCACCCCTCCACTTT. This translates into CASSQPGRGRYSPLHF.

The V call is TRBV7-9, the J call TRBJ2-2; D is possibly TRBD1 (6 bases). Trimming removed 1 base at V and 2 bases at J, with 11 bases between. This CDR3 has 16 amino acids. The germline gives CDR1 SEHNR, CDR2 FQNEAQ (reference sequence). DNA for the CDR3: TGTGCCAGCAGCTTAGGGACAGTTTTTAACACCGGGGAGCTGTTTTTT. It encodes CASSLGTVFNTGELFF.

V usage is TRBV7-6 and J usage is TRBJ2-7; 8 bases line up with TRBD2. This CDR3 contains 15 residues. From germline, CDR1 is SGHVS and CDR2 FNYEAQ. The V segment lost 5 bases and the J segment 7 bases; nucleotides outside the gene matches: 13. The CDR3 DNA reads as TGTGCCAGCAGCGCCAGTGGACTAGCTCCTCGGGAGCAGTACTTC. It specifies CASSASGLAPREQYF.

V gene TRBV11-2 combines with J gene TRBJ2-5; D gene uncertain. Germline CDR1 SGHAT, CDR2 FQNNGV. The V gene lost 3 bases and the J gene lost 1 base, with 6 bases spanning the gap. This CDR3 has 13 residues. CDR3 sequence (DNA): TGTGCCAGCAGCTTTTATAGCCAAGAGACCCAGTACTTC. It is translated as CASSFYSQETQYF.